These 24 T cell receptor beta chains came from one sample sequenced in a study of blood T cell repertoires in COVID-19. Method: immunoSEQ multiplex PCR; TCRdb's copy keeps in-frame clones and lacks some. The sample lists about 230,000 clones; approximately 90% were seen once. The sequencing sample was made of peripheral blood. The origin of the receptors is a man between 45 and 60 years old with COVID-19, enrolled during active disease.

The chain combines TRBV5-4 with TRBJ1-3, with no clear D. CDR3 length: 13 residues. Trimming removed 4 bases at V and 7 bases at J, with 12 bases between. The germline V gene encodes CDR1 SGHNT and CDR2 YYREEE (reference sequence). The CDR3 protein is CASSRPVENTIYF. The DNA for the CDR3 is TGTGCCAGCAGCCGGCCGGTGGAGAACACCATATATTTT.

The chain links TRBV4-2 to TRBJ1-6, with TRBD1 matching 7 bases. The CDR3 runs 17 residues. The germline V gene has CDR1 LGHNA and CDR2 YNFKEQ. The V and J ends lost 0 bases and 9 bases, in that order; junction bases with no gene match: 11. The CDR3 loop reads CASSQDRWGQWGSPLHF. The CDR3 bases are TGTGCCAGCAGCCAAGATAGGTGGGGACAGTGGGGTTCACCCCTCCACTTT.

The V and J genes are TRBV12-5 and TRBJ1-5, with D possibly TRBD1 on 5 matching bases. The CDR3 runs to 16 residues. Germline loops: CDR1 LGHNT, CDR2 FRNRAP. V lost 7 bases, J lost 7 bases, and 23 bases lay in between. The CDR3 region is CASALGGRSSGQPQHF. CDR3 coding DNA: TGTGCTAGTGCCCTGGGGGGACGGAGTAGCGGGCAGCCCCAGCATTTT.

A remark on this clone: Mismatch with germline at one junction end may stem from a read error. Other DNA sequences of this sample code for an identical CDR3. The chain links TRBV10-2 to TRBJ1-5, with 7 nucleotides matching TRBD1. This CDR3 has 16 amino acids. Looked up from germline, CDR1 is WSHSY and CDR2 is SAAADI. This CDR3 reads CASSSTGTANNQPQHF. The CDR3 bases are TGCGCCAGCAGTTCAACCGGGACAGCTAACAATCAACCCCAGCATTTT.

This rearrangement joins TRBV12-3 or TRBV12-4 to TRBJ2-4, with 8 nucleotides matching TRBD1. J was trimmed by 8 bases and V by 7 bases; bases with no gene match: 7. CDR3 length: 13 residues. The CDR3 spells CASTWTGTDIQYF. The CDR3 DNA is TGTGCCAGCACCTGGACAGGGACGGACATTCAGTACTTC.

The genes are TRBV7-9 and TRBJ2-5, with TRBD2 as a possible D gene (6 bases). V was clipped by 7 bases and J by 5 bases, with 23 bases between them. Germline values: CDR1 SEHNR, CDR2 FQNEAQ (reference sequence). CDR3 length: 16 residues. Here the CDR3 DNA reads TGTGCCAGCATCTCTACGGGAGACCCTTTTGTGGAGACCCAGTACTTC. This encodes CASISTGDPFVETQYF.

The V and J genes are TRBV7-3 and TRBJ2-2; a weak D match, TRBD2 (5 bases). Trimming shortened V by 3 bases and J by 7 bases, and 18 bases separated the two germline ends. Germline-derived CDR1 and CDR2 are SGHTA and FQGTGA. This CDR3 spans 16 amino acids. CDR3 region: CASSFGNPVVNGELFF. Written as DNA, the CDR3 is TGTGCCAGCAGCTTCGGGAACCCGGTAGTGAACGGGGAGCTGTTTTTT.

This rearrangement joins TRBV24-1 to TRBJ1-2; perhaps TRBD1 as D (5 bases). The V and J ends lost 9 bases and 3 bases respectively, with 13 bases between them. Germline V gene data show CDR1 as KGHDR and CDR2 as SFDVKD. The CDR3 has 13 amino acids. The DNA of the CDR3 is TGTGCCACCTCCCTGGGGGACTACTATGGCTACACCTTC. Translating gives CATSLGDYYGYTF.

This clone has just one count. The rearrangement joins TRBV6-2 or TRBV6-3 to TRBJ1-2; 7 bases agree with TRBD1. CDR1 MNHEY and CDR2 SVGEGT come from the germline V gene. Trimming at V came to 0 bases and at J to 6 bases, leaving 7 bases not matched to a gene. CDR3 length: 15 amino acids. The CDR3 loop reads CASSYSTQTGNGYTF. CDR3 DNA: TGTGCCAGCAGTTACTCTACCCAGACAGGGAATGGCTACACCTTC.

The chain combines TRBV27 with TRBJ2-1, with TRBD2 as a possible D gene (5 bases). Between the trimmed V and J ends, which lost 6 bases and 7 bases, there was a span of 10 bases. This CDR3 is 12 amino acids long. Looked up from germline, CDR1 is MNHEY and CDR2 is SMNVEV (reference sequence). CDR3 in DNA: TGTGCCAGCAGCTTACCGGGAAATGAGCAGTTCTTC. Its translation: CASSLPGNEQFF.

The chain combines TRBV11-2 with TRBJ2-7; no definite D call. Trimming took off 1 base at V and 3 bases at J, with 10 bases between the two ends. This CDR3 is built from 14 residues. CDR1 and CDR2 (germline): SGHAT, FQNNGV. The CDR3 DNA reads TGTGCCAGCAGCTTAGCACAGTCTAACTACGAGCAGTACTTC. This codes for CASSLAQSNYEQYF.

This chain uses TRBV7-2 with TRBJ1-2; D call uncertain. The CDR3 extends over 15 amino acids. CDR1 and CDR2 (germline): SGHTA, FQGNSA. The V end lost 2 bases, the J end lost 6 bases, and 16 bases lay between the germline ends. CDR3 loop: CASSLSPLGGHGYTF. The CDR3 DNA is TGTGCCAGCAGCTTATCCCCCCTAGGAGGTCATGGCTACACCTTC.

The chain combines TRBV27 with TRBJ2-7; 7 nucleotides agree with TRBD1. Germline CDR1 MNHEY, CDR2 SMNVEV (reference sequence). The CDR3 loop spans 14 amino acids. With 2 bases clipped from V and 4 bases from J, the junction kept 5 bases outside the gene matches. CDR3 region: CASSLIGGKYEQYF. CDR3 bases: TGTGCCAGCAGTTTAATAGGGGGCAAATACGAGCAGTACTTC.

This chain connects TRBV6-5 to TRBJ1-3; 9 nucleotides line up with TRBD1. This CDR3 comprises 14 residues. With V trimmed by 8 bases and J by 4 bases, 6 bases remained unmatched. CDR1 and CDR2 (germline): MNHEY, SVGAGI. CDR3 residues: CASPGQGMGNTIYF. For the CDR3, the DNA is TGTGCCAGCCCCGGACAGGGGATGGGAAACACCATATATTTT.

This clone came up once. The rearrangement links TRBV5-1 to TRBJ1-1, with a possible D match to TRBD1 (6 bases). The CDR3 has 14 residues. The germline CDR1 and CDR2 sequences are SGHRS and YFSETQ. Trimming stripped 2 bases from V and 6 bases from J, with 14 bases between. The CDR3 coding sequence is TGCGCCAGCAGCTTAGGGGGGGAAGGCGCTGAAGCTTTCTTT. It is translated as CASSLGGEGAEAFF.

The CDR3 DNA reads as TGTGCCAGCAGTTTATTTGGGACAGCCTACGAGCAGTACTTC. Protein product: CASSLFGTAYEQYF. The chain couples TRBV28 to TRBJ2-7; 7 bases line up with TRBD1. This CDR3 spans 14 amino acids. V dropped 1 base and J dropped 2; count of bases not matched to a gene: 2. Germline V CDR1 and CDR2: MDHEN, SYDVKM.

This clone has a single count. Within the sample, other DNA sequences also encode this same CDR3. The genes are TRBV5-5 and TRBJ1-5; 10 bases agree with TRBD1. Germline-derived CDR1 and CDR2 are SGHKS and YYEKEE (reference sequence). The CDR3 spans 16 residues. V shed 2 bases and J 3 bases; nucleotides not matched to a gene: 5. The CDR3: CASSLRQGAYNQPQHF. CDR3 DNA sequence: TGTGCCAGCAGCTTACGACAGGGGGCATACAATCAGCCCCAGCATTTT.

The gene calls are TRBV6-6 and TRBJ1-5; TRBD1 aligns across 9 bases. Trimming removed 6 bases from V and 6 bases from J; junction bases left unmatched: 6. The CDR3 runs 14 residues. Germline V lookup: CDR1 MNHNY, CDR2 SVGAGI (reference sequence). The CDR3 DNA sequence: TGTGCCAGCAGAGGGGACAGGGTTATTCAGCCCCAGCATTTT. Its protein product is CASRGDRVIQPQHF.

This CDR3 reads CASSLLGGGQETQYF. In DNA, the CDR3 is TGCGCCAGCAGCTTGTTGGGGGGAGGCCAAGAGACCCAGTACTTC. The gene calls are TRBV5-1 and TRBJ2-5; D perhaps matches TRBD2 (6 bases). In germline, CDR1 is SGHRS, CDR2 YFSETQ. Trimming pared 1 base from V and 1 base from J, leaving 11 bases between. CDR3 length: 15 amino acids.

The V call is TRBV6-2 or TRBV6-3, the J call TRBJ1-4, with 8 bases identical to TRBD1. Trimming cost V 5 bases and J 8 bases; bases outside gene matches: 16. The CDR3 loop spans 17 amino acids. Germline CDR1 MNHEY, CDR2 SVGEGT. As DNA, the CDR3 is TGTGCCAGCAGTATAGGACAGGGACCTCTGTCGGGAGAAAAACTGTTTTTT. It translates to CASSIGQGPLSGEKLFF.

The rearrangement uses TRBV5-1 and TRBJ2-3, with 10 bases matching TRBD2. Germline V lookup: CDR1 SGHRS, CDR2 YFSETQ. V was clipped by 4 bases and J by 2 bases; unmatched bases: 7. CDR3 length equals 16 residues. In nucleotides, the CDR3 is TGCGCCAGCAGCCCTTTAGCGGGGGGATCCACAGATACGCAGTATTTT. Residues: CASSPLAGGSTDTQYF.

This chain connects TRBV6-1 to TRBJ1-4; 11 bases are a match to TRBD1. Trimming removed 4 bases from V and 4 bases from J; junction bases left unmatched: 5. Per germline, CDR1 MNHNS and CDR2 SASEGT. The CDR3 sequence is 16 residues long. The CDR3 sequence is CASSARTGGFNEKLFF. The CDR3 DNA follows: TGTGCCAGCAGTGCGAGGACAGGGGGCTTTAATGAAAAACTGTTTTTT.

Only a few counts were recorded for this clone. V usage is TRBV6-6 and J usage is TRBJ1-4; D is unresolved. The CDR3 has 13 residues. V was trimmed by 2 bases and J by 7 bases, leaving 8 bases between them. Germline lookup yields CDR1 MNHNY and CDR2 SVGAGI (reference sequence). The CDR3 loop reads CASSYEISEKLFF. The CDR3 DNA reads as TGTGCCAGCAGTTACGAAATTAGTGAAAAACTGTTTTTT.

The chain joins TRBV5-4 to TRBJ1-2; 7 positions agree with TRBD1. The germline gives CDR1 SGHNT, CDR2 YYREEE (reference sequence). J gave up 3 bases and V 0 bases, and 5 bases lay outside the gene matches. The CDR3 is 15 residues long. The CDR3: CASSLGGTGDYGYTF. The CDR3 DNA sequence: TGTGCCAGCAGCTTGGGGGGCACAGGGGACTATGGCTACACCTTC.